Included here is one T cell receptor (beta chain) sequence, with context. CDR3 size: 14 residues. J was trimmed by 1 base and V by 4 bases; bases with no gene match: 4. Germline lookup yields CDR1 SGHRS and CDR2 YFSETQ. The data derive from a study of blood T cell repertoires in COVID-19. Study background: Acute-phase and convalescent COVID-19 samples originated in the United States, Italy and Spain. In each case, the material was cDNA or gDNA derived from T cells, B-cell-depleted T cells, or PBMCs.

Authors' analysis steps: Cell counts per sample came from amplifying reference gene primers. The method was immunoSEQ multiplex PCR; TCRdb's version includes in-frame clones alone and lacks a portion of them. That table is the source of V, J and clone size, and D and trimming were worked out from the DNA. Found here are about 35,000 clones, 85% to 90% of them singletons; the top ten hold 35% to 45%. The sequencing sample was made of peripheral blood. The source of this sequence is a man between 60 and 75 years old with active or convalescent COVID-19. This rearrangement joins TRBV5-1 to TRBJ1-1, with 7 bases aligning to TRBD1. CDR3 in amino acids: CASSRQGGNTEAFF. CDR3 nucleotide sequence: TGCGCCAGCAGCCGTCAGGGGGGGAACACTGAAGCTTTCTTT.